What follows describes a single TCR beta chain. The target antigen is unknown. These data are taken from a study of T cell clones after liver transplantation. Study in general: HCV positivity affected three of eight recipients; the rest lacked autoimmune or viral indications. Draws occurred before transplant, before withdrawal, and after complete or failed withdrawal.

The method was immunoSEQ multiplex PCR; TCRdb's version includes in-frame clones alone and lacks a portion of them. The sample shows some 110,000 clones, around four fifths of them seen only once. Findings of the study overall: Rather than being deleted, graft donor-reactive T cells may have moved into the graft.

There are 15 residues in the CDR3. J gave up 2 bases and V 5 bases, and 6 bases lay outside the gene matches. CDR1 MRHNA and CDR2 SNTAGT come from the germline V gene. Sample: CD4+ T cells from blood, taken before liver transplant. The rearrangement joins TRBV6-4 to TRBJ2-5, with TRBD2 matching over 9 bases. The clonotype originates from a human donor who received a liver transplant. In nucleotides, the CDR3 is TGTGCCAGCAGTCTGATAGCGGGAGCTCAAGAGACCCAGTACTTC. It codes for CASSLIAGAQETQYF.